The 13 T cell receptor beta chains in this list originate from one sample, sequenced in a study of blood T cell repertoires in COVID-19. Here immunoSEQ multiplex PCR was the method, and the copy in TCRdb shows in-frame clones only, minus some. This sample yields a few hundred thousand clones, of which approximately 88% are seen a single time; approximately 0.8% belongs to the top ten. Sequenced input: peripheral blood. The source of these receptors is a woman aged 25 to 39 with acute or convalescent COVID-19.

The CDR3 sequence: CASSQVRGLLEAFF. The CDR3 nucleotides are TGTGCCAGCAGCCAAGTCAGGGGCCTACTTGAAGCTTTCTTT. The J gene is TRBJ1-1, the V gene TRBV14; possible D gene TRBD1, 6 bases. Trimming shortened V by 1 base and J by 7 bases, and 13 bases separated the two germline ends. CDR1 and CDR2 (germline): SGHDN, FVKESK. There are 14 residues in the CDR3.

The rearrangement joins TRBV19 to TRBJ2-1; D perhaps matches TRBD2 (6 bases). Trimming removed 5 bases at V and 6 bases at J, with 17 bases between. CDR1 and CDR2 from the germline V gene are LNHDA and SQIVND (reference sequence). This CDR3 contains 15 residues. CDR3 sequence: CASSRSGGGRNEQFF. The CDR3 DNA sequence: TGTGCCAGTAGTCGTAGCGGCGGTGGTCGCAATGAGCAGTTCTTC.

The chain couples TRBV5-1 to TRBJ2-3; TRBD2 matches 9 bases. Germline-derived CDR1 and CDR2 are SGHRS and YFSETQ. Losses at the gene ends were 4 bases for V and 6 bases for J; bases not matched to a gene: 9. There are 15 residues in the CDR3. The CDR3 nucleotides read TGCGCCAGCAGCCCCTCTAGCGGGACTCTCGATACGCAGTATTTT. Translated, it gives CASSPSSGTLDTQYF.

The chain is built from TRBV5-4 and TRBJ2-1; 16 bases are shared with TRBD2. CDR1 SGHNT and CDR2 YYREEE come from the germline V gene (reference sequence). The CDR3 covers 18 residues. V lost 4 bases and J lost 8; bases outside the gene matches: 12. In DNA form, the CDR3 reads TGTGCCAGCAGCGGGGGACTAGCGGGAGGGCCTCTAATCGATGAGCAGTTCTTC. Its translation: CASSGGLAGGPLIDEQFF.

The CDR3 is CASSLKQGSGTQYF. The DNA for the CDR3 is TGTGCCAGCTCACTTAAACAAGGCAGCGGTACGCAGTATTTT. This chain joins TRBV18 and TRBJ2-3; possible D gene TRBD2, 5 bases. This CDR3 is built from 14 residues. Germline V lookup: CDR1 KGHSH, CDR2 LQKENI. With 4 bases removed from V and 8 bases from J, the gap between germline ends came to 16 bases. Looking up the rest from reference TRBV18 and TRBJ2-3 gives the full variable domain: NAGVMQNPRHLVRRRGQEARLRCSPMKGHSHVYWYRQLPEEGLKFMVYLQKENIIDESGMPKERFSAEFPKEGPSILRIQQVVRGDSAAYFCASSLKQGSGTQYFGPGTRLTVL.

The chain couples TRBV2 to TRBJ2-3; 15 bases agree with TRBD2. The V segment lost 3 bases and the J segment 1 base; nucleotides outside the gene matches: 8. The germline V gene encodes CDR1 SNHLY and CDR2 FYNNEI. The CDR3 extends over 19 amino acids. This chain's CDR3 is CASSERTSGRAGGTDTQYF. The CDR3 DNA reads as TGTGCCAGCAGTGAGAGGACTAGCGGGAGGGCCGGGGGCACAGATACGCAGTATTTT.

J is TRBJ1-2 and V is TRBV5-1, with D unresolved. This CDR3 spans 15 amino acids. Between the trimmed V and J ends, which lost 0 bases and 2 bases, there was a span of 11 bases. CDR1 is SGHRS, CDR2 YFSETQ, per germline. In nucleotides, the CDR3 is TGCGCCAGCAGCTTGGAGGCGGGATTAAACTATGGCTACACCTTC. This codes for CASSLEAGLNYGYTF.

This clone is a singleton in its sample. J is TRBJ2-1 and V is TRBV11-3; 7 bases are a match to TRBD1. Germline V gene data show CDR1 as SGHNT and CDR2 as YENEEA. V was clipped by 5 bases and J by 1 base; unmatched bases: 5. The CDR3 has 15 amino acids. The chain's CDR3 is CASSARQGSYNEQFF. The CDR3 bases are TGTGCCAGCAGCGCCAGACAGGGATCCTACAATGAGCAGTTCTTC.

A single count supports this clone. This chain joins TRBV9 and TRBJ2-7, with 7 bases that match TRBD1. Germline trimming cut 0 bases from V and 0 bases from J; bases unmatched to any gene: 3. The germline V gene has CDR1 SGDLS and CDR2 YYNGEE. The length of the CDR3 is 15 residues. CDR3 DNA sequence: TGTGCCAGCAGCGTAGGGCAGGGGGACTCCTACGAGCAGTACTTC. Protein: CASSVGQGDSYEQYF.

The CDR3 coding sequence is TGTGCCAGCAGAGGATCTAGCGGGGATGGGGATACGCAGTATTTT. Its translation: CASRGSSGDGDTQYF. The rearrangement links TRBV27 to TRBJ2-3; 9 nucleotides match TRBD2. The V gene end was trimmed by 6 bases and the J gene end by 6 bases; junction bases not matched to a gene: 10. Germline V CDR1 and CDR2: MNHEY, SMNVEV (reference sequence). This CDR3 contains 15 residues.

The chain recombines TRBV19 with TRBJ2-3; TRBD2 matches at 8 bases. CDR1 and CDR2 (germline): LNHDA, SQIVND (reference sequence). The CDR3 runs to 15 residues. V was clipped by 5 bases and J by 6 bases; unmatched bases: 10. The CDR3 loop reads CASSVGTSGADTQYF. DNA of the CDR3: TGTGCCAGTAGTGTCGGGACTAGTGGCGCGGATACGCAGTATTTT.

V usage is TRBV9 and J usage is TRBJ2-2; 9 bases agree with TRBD2. Germline V lookup: CDR1 SGDLS, CDR2 YYNGEE. The CDR3 is 16 amino acids. V was pared by 0 bases and J by 0 bases, with 0 bases of the junction left unmatched. The CDR3 region has the DNA TGTGCCAGCAGCGTAGGACTAGCGGCGAACACCGGGGAGCTGTTTTTT. It codes for CASSVGLAANTGELFF. The full variable domain, rest sourced from reference TRBV9 and TRBJ2-2, is DSGVTQTPKHLITATGQRVTLRCSPRSGDLSVYWYQQSLDQGLQFLIQYYNGEERAKGNILERFSAQQFPDLHSELNLSSLELGDSALYFCASSVGLAANTGELFFGEGSRLTVL.

The chain combines TRBV18 with TRBJ1-5; D not resolved. V was shortened by 3 bases and J by 8 bases, with 14 bases between the two germline ends. This CDR3 is 14 amino acids long. CDR1 is KGHSH, CDR2 LQKENI, per germline. The CDR3 sequence: CASSPKQRSEPQHF. DNA for the CDR3: TGTGCCAGCTCACCGAAACAAAGGAGCGAGCCCCAGCATTTT.